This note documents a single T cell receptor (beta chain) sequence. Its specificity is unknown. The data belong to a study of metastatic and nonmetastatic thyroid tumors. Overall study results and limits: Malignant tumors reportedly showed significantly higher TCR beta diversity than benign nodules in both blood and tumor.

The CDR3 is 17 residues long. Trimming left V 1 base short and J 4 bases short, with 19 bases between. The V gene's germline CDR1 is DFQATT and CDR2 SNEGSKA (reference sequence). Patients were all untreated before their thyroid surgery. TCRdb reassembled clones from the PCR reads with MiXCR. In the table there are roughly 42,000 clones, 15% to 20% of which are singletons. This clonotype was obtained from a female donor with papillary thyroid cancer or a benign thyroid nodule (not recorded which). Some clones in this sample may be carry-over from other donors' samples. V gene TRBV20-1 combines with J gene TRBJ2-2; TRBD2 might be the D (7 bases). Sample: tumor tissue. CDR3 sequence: CSARAPGGGPGTGELFF. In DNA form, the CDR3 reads TGCAGTGCTAGAGCCCCTGGGGGGGGGCCCGGCACCGGGGAGCTGTTTTTT.